Sequencing of this TCR beta chain was carried out in a study of CD8+CD57+ T cells in acquired aplastic anemia. Across the whole study: Sorted cells (CD4+ and CD8+) yielded DNA amounts that averaged about 3.1 ug. On average, healthy donors gave 9 million to 11 million reads for CD4+ cells.

TCR beta VDJ and CDR3 profiling used genomic DNA as template. MiXCR, run by TCRdb on the reads, gives a single entry per CDR3 protein. The table shows about 400,000 distinct CDR3 sequences, with around 68% occurring only once. The CDR3 is 15 residues long. Germline CDR1 and CDR2: SGHRS and YFSETQ. Trimming removed 2 bases at V and 0 bases at J, with 11 bases between. Details on this clonotype: Antigen: not known.

Regarding the study as a whole: Shared by patients and controls, 25 to 30 CD8+ CDR3s were abundant in patients. Any difference that existed in CD8+ Simpson's diversity between patients and controls was not significant.

The genes are TRBV5-1 and TRBJ1-1; tentative D call: TRBD1 (5 bases). The sequence was obtained from a human donor in good health, serving as a control. Sequences were obtained from sorted CD4+, CD8+, or CD8+CD57+ T cells (not recorded which) from PBMCs. CDR3 region: CASSFTGDLNTEAFF. CDR3 DNA sequence: TGCGCCAGCAGCTTCACAGGTGACCTGAACACTGAAGCTTTCTTT.